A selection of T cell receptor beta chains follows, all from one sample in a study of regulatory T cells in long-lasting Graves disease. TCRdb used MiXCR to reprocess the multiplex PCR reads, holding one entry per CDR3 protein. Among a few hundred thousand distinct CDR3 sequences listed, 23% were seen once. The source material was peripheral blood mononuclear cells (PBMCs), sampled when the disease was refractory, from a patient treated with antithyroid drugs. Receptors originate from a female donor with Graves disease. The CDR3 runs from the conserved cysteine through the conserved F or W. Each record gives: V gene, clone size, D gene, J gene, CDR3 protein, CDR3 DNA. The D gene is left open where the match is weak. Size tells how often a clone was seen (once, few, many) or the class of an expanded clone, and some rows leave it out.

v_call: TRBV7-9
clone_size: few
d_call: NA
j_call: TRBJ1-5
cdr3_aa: CASSRDASNQPQHF
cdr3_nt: TGTGCCAGCAGCCGGGACGCCAGCAATCAGCCCCAGCATTTT

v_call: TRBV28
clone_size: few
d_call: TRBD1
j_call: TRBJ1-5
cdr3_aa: CASRGPGQNSNQPQHF
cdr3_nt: TGTGCCAGCAGGGGCCCGGGACAGAATAGCAATCAGCCCCAGCATTTT

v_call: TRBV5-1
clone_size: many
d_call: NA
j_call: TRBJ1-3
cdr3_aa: CASSLQNDPGNTIYF
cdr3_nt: TGCGCCAGCAGCTTGCAGAACGACCCTGGAAACACCATATATTTT

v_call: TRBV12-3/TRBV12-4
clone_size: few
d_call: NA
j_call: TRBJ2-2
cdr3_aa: CASSSQRTGELFF
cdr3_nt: TGTGCCAGCAGTTCGCAGAGAACCGGGGAGCTGTTTTTT

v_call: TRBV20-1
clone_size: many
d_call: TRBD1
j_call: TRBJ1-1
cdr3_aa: CSATYDRDTEAFF
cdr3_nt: TGCAGTGCAACTTATGACAGGGACACTGAAGCTTTCTTT

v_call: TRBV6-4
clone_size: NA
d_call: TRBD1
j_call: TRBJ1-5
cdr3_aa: CASSPRTGGFSNQPQHF
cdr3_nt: TGTGCCAGCAGTCCCCGGACAGGGGGATTTAGCAATCAGCCCCAGCATTTT

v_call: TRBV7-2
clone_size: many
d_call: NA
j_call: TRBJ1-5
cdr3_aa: CASSLSRGMDQPQHF
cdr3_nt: TGTGCCAGCAGCTTAAGTCGCGGGATGGATCAGCCCCAGCATTTT

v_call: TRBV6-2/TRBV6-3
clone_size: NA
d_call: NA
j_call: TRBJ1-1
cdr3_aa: CASSQGGGLAFF
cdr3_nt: TGTGCCAGCAGTCAGGGAGGGGGTCTGGCTTTCTTT

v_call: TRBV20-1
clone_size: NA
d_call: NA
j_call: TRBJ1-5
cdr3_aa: CSAPPQGNNQPQHF
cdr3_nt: TGCAGTGCCCCACCACAGGGAAACAATCAGCCCCAGCATTTT

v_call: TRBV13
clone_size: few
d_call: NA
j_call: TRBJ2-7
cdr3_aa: CASSGRLGGYEQYF
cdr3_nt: TGTGCCAGCAGCGGCCGACTGGGGGGCTACGAGCAGTACTTC

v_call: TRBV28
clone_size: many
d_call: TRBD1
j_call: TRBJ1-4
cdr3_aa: CASRPDRGGLREKLFF
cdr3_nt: TGTGCCAGCAGGCCGGACAGGGGCGGGCTACGGGAAAAACTGTTTTTT

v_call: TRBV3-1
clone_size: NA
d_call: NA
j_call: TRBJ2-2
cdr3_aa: CASSQEITRRAGELFF
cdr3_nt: TGTGCCAGCAGCCAAGAGATTACTAGGCGGGCCGGGGAGCTGTTTTTT

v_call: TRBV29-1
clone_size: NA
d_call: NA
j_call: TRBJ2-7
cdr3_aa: CSVGNDYEQYF
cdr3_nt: TGCAGCGTTGGGAATGACTACGAGCAGTACTTC

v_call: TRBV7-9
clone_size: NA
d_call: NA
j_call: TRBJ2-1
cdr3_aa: CAGSWREQFF
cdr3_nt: TGTGCCGGCTCCTGGCGCGAGCAGTTCTTC

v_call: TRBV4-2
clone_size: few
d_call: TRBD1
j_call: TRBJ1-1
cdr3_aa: CASSQPYRDSMNTEAFF
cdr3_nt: TGTGCCAGCAGCCAACCGTACCGGGACAGCATGAACACTGAAGCTTTCTTT